This T cell receptor beta chain was recovered during a study of CDR3 diversity in severe acne. This clonotype has only one observation. Per germline, CDR1 DFQATT and CDR2 SNEGSKA (reference sequence). The CDR3 spans 14 residues. MiXCR, applied by TCRdb to the PCR reads, yields one record per CDR3 protein. This table has about 85,000 distinct CDR3 sequences, about 52% appearing once. This receptor was obtained from a male donor in good health, serving as a control. The sample taken for sequencing was blood. This chain links TRBV20-1 with TRBJ1-6; D may be TRBD1 (6 bases). The CDR3 sequence is CRLLVQGTNSPLHF. The CDR3 DNA is TGCCGCCTCCTCGTACAGGGAACTAATTCACCCCTCCACTTT.